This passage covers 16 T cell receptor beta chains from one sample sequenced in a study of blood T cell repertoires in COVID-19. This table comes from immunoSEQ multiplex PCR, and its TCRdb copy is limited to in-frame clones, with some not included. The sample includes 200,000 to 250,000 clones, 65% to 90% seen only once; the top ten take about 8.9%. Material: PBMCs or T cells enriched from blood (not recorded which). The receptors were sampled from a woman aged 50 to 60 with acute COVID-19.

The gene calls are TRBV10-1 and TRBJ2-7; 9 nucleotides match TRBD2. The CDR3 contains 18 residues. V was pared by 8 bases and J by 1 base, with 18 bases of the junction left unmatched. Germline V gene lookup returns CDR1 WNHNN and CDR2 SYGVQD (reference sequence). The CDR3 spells CASDQASGGRRESYEQYF. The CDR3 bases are TGCGCCAGCGATCAAGCCAGCGGGGGGCGGAGGGAATCCTACGAGCAGTACTTC.

CDR3 sequence reads: CASSPSHRFSGGYHSYNEQFF. In nucleotides, the CDR3 is TGTGCCAGCAGCCCTTCCCATCGGTTTAGCGGGGGTTACCACTCCTACAATGAGCAGTTCTTC. The V and J genes are TRBV14 and TRBJ2-1; 9 bases map to TRBD2. The trim removed 4 bases at V and 0 bases at J, leaving 19 bases unmatched. The CDR3 contains 21 residues. CDR1 and CDR2 from the germline V gene are SGHDN and FVKESK.

CDR3 residues: CASSTRLAETNEQFF. CDR3 in DNA: TGTGCCAGCTCAACCCGACTAGCGGAGACTAATGAGCAGTTCTTC. V is TRBV18 and J is TRBJ2-1, with TRBD2 matching over 9 bases. V gave up 5 bases and J gave up 7 bases; unmatched junction bases: 9. Per germline, CDR1 KGHSH and CDR2 LQKENI. This CDR3 comprises 15 residues.

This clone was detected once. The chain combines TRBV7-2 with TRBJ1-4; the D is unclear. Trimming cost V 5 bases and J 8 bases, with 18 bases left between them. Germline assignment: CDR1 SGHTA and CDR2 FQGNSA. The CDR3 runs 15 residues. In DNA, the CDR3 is TGTGCCAGCAGCCCGCAGCGGGGAGGAGGAGAAAAACTGTTTTTT. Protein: CASSPQRGGGEKLFF.

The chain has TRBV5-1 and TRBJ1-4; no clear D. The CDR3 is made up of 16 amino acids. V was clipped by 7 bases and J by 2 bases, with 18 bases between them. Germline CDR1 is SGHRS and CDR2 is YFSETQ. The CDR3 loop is CASRRIPGGTNEKLFF. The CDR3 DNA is TGCGCCAGCCGTAGAATCCCAGGTGGGACTAATGAAAAACTGTTTTTT.

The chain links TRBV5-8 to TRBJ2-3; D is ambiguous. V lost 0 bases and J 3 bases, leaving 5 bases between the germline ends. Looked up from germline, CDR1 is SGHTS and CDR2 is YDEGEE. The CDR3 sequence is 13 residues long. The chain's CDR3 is CASSLAGTDTQYF. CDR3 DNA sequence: TGTGCCAGCAGCTTGGCCGGGACAGATACGCAGTATTTT.

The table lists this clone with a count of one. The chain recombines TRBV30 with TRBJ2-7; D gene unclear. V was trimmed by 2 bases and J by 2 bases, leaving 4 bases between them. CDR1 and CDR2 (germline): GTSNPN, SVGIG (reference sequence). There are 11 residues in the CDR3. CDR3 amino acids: CAWSTAYEQYF. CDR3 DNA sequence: TGTGCCTGGAGTACGGCCTACGAGCAGTACTTC. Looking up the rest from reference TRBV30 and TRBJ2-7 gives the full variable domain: SQTIHQWPATLVQPVGSPLSLECTVEGTSNPNLYWYRQAAGRGLQLLFYSVGIGQISSEVPQNLSASRPQDRQFILSSKKLLLSDSGFYLCAWSTAYEQYFGPGTRLTVT.

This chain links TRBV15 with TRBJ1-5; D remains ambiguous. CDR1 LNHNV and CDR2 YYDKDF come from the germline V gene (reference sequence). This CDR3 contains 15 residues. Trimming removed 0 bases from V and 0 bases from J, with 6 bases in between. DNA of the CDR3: TGTGCCACCAGCAGAGATCTCTATAGCAATCAGCCCCAGCATTTT. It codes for CATSRDLYSNQPQHF.

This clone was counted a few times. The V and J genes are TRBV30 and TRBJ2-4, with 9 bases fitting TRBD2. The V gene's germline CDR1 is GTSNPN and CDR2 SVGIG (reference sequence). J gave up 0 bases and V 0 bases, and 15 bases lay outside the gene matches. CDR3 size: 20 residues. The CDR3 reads CAWSVGQAVTSGLAKNIQYF. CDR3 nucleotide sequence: TGTGCCTGGAGTGTGGGTCAGGCCGTAACTAGCGGGCTAGCCAAAAACATTCAGTACTTC.

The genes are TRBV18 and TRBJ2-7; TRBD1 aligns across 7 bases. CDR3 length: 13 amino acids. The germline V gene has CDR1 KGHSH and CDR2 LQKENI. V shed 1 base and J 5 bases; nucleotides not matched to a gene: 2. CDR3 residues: CASSPLDRDEQYF. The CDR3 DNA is TGTGCCAGCTCACCACTAGACAGGGACGAGCAGTACTTC.

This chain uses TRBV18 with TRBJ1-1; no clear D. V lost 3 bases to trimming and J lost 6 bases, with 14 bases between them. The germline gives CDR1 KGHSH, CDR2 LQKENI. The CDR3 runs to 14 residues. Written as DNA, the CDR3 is TGTGCCAGCTCACCCCTAACAGTTACCCCTGAAGCTTTCTTT. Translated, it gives CASSPLTVTPEAFF.

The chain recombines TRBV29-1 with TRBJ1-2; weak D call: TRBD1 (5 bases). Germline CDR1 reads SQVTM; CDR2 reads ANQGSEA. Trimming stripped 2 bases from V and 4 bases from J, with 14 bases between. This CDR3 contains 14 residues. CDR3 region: CSVEIPGLPYGYTF. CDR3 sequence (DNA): TGCAGCGTTGAAATCCCGGGACTTCCCTATGGCTACACCTTC.

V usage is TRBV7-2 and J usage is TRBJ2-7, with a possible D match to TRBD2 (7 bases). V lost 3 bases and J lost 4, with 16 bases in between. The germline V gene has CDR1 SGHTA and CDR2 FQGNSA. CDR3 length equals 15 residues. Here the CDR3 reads CASSLGGLVRYEQYF. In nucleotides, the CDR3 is TGTGCCAGCAGCTTGGGGGGGCTAGTTAGGTACGAGCAGTACTTC.

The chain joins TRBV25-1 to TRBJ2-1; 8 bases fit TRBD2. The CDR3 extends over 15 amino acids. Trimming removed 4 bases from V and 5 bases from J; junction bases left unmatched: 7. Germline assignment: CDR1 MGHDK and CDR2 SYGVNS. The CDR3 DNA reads TGTGCCAGCAGTGCCTCAGTGGGACTAGACAATGAGCAGTTCTTC. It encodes CASSASVGLDNEQFF.

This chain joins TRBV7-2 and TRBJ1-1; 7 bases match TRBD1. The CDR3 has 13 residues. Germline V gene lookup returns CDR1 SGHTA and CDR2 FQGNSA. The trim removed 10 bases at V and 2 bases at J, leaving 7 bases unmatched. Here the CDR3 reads CAIMGQINTEAFF. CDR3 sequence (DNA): TGTGCCATCATGGGACAGATTAACACTGAAGCTTTCTTT.

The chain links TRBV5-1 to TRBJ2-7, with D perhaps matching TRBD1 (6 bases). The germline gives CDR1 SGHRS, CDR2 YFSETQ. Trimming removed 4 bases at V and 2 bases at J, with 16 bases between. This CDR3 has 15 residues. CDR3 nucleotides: TGCGCCAGCAGCCCTAACGGACAGATGGCCTACGAGCAGTACTTC. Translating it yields CASSPNGQMAYEQYF.